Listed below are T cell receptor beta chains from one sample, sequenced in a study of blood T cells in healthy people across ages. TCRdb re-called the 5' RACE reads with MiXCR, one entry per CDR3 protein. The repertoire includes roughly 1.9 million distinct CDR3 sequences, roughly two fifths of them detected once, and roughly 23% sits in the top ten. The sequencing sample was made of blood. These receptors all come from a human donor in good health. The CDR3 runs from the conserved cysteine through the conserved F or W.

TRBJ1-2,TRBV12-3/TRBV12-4,CASSLGGADGYTF
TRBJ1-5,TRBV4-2,CASSQQGGGNQPQHF
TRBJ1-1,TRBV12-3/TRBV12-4,CATVSREYDAEAFF
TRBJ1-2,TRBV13,CASSLRGSPYGYTF
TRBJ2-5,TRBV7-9,CASSLGTGTSGQYF
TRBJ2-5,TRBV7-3,CASSPGGVRGETQYF
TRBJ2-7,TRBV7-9,CASSSDRLSSYEQYF
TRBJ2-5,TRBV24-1,CATSDFGTDNEQYF
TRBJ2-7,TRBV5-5,CASRSLGQKAYEQYF
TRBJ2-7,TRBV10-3,CAVSESSETGEVGYEQYF
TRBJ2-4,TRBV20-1,CSALKRGNNEQYF
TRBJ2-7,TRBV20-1,CSSRGLSYEQYF
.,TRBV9,CASSVEEDYEQYF
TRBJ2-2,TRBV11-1,CASSLHLNTGELFF
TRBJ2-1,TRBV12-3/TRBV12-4,CASSFGLAPYNEQFF
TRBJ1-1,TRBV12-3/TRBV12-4,CASRLGGRTEAFF
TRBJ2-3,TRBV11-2,CASSLLVGADTQYF
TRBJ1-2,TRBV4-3,CASSRTGGGQGYTF
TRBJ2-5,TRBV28,CASSLRRRGGSETQYF
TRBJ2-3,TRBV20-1,CSARRARGNTDTQYF
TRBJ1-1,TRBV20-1,CSARQGGGWFTEAFF
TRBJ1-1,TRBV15,CATSPSRVSEAFF
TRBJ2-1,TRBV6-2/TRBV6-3,CASSLEGNNNEQFF
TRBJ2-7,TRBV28,CASRRTGSHEQYF
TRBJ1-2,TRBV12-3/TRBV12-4,CASSPQQGYYGYTF
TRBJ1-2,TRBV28,CASSLLIKGANYGYTF
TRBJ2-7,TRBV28,CASSTGFVIYEQYF
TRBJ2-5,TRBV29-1,CSVGVATAQETQYF